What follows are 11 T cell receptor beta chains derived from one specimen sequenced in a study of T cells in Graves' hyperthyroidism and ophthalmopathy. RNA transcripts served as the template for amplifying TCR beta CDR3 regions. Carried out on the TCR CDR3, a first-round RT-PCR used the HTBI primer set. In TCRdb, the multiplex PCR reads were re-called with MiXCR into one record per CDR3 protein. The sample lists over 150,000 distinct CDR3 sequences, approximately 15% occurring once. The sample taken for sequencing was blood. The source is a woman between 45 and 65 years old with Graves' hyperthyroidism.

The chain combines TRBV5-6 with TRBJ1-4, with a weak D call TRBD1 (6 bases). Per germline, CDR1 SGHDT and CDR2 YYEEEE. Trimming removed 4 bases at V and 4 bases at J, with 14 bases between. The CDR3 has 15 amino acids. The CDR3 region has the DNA TGTGCCAGCAGCATTGCAAGCAGGGGTAATGAAAAACTGTTTTTT. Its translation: CASSIASRGNEKLFF.

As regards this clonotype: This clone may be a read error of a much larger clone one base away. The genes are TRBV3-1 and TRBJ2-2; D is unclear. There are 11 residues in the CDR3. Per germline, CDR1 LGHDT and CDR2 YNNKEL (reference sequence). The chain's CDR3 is CTSSQAGELFF. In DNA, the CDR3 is TGTACCAGCAGCCAAGCCGGGGAGCTGTTTTTT.

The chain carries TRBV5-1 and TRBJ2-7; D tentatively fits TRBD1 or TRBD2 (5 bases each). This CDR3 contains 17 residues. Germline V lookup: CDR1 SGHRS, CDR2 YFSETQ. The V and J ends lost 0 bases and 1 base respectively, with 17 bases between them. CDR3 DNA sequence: TGCGCCAGCAGCTTGGGACCCCCAGGGACCGCTTCCTACGAGCAGTACTTC. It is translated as CASSLGPPGTASYEQYF.

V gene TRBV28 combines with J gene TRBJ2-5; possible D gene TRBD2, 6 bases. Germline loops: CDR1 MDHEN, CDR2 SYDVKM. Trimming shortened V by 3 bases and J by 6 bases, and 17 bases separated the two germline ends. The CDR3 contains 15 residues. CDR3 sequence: CASSLEGRSKKTQYF. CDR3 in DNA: TGTGCCAGCAGTTTGGAGGGTAGGAGCAAGAAGACCCAGTACTTC.

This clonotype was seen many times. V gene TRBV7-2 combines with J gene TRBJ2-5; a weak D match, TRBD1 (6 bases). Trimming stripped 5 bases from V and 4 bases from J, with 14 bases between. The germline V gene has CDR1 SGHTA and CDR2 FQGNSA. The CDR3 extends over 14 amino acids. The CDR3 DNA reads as TGTGCCAGCAGCGGGTCGGGACAAGGAGAGACCCAGTACTTC. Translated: CASSGSGQGETQYF.

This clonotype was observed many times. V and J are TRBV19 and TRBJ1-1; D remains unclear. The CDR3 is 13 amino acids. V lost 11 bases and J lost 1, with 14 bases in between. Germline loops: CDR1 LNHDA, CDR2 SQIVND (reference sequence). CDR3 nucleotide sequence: TGTGCCTTTTCTACCCGGGGGAACACTGAAGCTTTCTTT. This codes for CAFSTRGNTEAFF.

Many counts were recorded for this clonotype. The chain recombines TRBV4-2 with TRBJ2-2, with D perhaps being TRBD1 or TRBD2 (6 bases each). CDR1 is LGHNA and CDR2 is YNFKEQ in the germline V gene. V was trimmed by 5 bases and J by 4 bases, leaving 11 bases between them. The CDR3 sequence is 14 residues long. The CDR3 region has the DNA TGTGCCAGCAGCGCCCGGGGGCCCACCGGGGAGCTGTTTTTT. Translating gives CASSARGPTGELFF.

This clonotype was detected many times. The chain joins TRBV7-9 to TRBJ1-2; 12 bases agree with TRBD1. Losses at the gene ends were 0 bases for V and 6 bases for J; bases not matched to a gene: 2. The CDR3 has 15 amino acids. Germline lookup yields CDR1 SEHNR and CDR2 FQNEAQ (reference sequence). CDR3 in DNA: TGTGCCAGCAGCTTAGCCGGGACAGGGGGCAATGGCTACACCTTC. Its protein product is CASSLAGTGGNGYTF.

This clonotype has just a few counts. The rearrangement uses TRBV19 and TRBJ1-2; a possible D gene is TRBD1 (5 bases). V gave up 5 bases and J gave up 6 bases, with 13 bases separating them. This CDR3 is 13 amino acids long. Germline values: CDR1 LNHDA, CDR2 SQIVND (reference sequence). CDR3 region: CASSPTGGHGYTF. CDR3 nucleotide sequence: TGTGCCAGTAGTCCAACAGGTGGGCATGGCTACACCTTC. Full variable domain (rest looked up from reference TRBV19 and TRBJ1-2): DGGITQSPKYLFRKEGQNVTLSCEQNLNHDAMYWYRQDPGQGLRLIYYSQIVNDFQKGDIAEGYSVSREKKESFPLTVTSAQKNPTAFYLCASSPTGGHGYTFGSGTRLTVV.

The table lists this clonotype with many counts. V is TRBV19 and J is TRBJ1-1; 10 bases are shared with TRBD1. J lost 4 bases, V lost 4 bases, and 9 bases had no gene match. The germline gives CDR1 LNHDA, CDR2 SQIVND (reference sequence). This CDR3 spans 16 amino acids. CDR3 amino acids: CASSNRQGAMPTEAFF. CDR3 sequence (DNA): TGTGCCAGTAGTAACCGACAGGGGGCGATGCCCACTGAAGCTTTCTTT.

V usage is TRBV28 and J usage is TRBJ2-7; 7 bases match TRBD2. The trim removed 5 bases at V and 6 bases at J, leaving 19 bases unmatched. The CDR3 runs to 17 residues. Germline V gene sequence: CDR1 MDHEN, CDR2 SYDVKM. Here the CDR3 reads CASSLNLLVTSRGEQYF. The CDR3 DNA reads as TGTGCCAGCAGTCTAAACCTTCTGGTGACTAGCCGCGGCGAGCAGTACTTC.